A selection of T cell receptor beta chains follows, all from one sample in a study of control samples from healthy donors and cancer patients. TCRdb's table, derived via immunoSEQ multiplex PCR, lists solely in-frame clones and lacks some. The data contain roughly 120,000 clones, just under 95% of them singletons. Sequenced input: blood. Receptors were obtained from a man aged 30-40 years in good health. CDR3s include the opening cysteine and the closing phenylalanine or tryptophan. A D gene is named only where the DNA matches it firmly. Clone size is given for some rows only: seen once, a few or many times, or a class if the clone is expanded.

V: TRBV14; size: -; D: -; J: TRBJ1-2; CDR3: CASSLGSSYGYTF; DNA: TGTGCCAGCAGCCTCGGCTCAAGTTATGGCTACACCTTC
V: TRBV19; size: -; D: -; J: TRBJ2-3; CDR3: CATSISGPVTDTQYF; DNA: TGTGCCACCTCCATAAGCGGGCCGGTCACAGATACGCAGTATTTT
V: TRBV19; size: -; D: -; J: TRBJ1-6; CDR3: CASSTSDSYNSPLHF; DNA: TGTGCCAGTAGTACCTCCGACAGTTATAATTCACCCCTCCACTTT
V: TRBV6-6; size: -; D: -; J: TRBJ2-5; CDR3: CASRRENQETQYF; DNA: TGTGCCAGCAGACGAGAAAACCAAGAGACCCAGTACTTC
V: TRBV7-8; size: -; D: TRBD2; J: TRBJ2-1; CDR3: CASRLAGWGEQFF; DNA: TGTGCCAGTAGACTAGCGGGGTGGGGTGAGCAGTTCTTC
V: TRBV11-2; size: -; D: -; J: TRBJ1-3; CDR3: CASSLIQGNTIYF; DNA: TGTGCCAGCAGCTTAATTCAGGGAAACACCATATATTTT
V: TRBV19; size: -; D: TRBD2; J: TRBJ2-5; CDR3: CASTGGPETQYF; DNA: TGTGCCAGTACGGGGGGGCCGGAGACCCAGTACTTC
V: TRBV7-6; size: -; D: -; J: TRBJ1-5; CDR3: CASSVYSNQPQHF; DNA: TGTGCCAGCAGCGTTTATAGCAATCAGCCCCAGCATTTT
V: TRBV4-3; size: -; D: TRBD2; J: TRBJ2-3; CDR3: CASSQDVASGTQYF; DNA: TGCGCCAGCAGCCAAGATGTGGCTAGCGGTACGCAGTATTTT
V: TRBV7-9; size: few; D: -; J: TRBJ2-7; CDR3: CASSGVSSYEQYF; DNA: TGTGCCAGCAGCGGCGTTAGCTCCTACGAGCAGTACTTC
V: TRBV2; size: -; D: -; J: TRBJ2-3; CDR3: CASSVNWTKDTQYF; DNA: TGTGCCAGCAGTGTGAATTGGACAAAAGATACGCAGTATTTT
V: TRBV9; size: -; D: TRBD2; J: TRBJ2-3; CDR3: CASSVASGLAFDTQYF; DNA: TGTGCCAGCAGCGTAGCTTCGGGACTAGCCTTCGATACGCAGTATTTT
V: TRBV2; size: once; D: -; J: TRBJ2-1; CDR3: CASSVSGLSGLNEQFF; DNA: TGTGCCAGCAGTGTCTCAGGGTTATCGGGGTTAAATGAGCAGTTCTTC
V: TRBV30; size: -; D: TRBD1; J: TRBJ1-1; CDR3: CAWSPLTDRGTEAFF; DNA: TGTGCCTGGAGTCCCCTAACGGACAGGGGGACTGAAGCTTTCTTT
V: TRBV24-1; size: -; D: TRBD1; J: TRBJ2-1; CDR3: CATSDPDRGRTNEQFF; DNA: TGTGCCACCAGTGACCCCGACAGGGGGCGAACCAATGAGCAGTTCTTC
V: TRBV7-2; size: -; D: -; J: TRBJ2-1; CDR3: CASRRDSSSYNEQFF; DNA: TGTGCCAGCAGAAGGGACTCTAGCTCCTACAATGAGCAGTTCTTC
V: TRBV7-8; size: -; D: TRBD1; J: TRBJ2-2; CDR3: CASSLSPGQGTTGELFF; DNA: TGTGCCAGCAGCTTAAGCCCGGGACAGGGGACTACCGGGGAGCTGTTTTTT
V: TRBV10-3; size: -; D: TRBD1; J: TRBJ1-2; CDR3: CAISEPGTGYGYTF; DNA: TGTGCCATCAGTGAGCCCGGGACAGGCTATGGCTACACCTTC
V: TRBV7-2; size: -; D: -; J: TRBJ2-7; CDR3: CASSLSHKTGTYEQYF; DNA: TGTGCCAGCAGCTTAAGTCATAAGACGGGAACCTACGAGCAGTACTTC
V: TRBV10-3; size: -; D: -; J: TRBJ1-1; CDR3: CAISESLGYTNTEAFF; DNA: TGTGCCATCAGTGAGTCCCTCGGCTACACGAACACTGAAGCTTTCTTT
V: TRBV4-3; size: -; D: TRBD1; J: TRBJ2-3; CDR3: CASSIRDRPSTDTQYF; DNA: TGCGCCAGCAGCATACGGGACAGACCTAGCACAGATACGCAGTATTTT
V: TRBV4-1; size: -; D: TRBD2; J: TRBJ2-7; CDR3: CASSQEQLAAYEQYF; DNA: TGCGCCAGCAGCCAAGAGCAACTAGCGGCCTACGAGCAGTACTTC
V: TRBV4-1; size: -; D: -; J: TRBJ1-3; CDR3: CASSQVGNTIYF; DNA: TGCGCCAGCAGCCAAGTTGGAAACACCATATATTTT
V: TRBV10-1; size: -; D: TRBD1; J: TRBJ2-5; CDR3: CASSDRDRGRVETQYF; DNA: TGCGCCAGCAGTGACCGGGACAGGGGGCGCGTAGAGACCCAGTACTTC
V: TRBV9; size: -; D: -; J: TRBJ1-2; CDR3: CASSGGPIGAYGYTF; DNA: TGTGCCAGCAGCGGGGGCCCTATCGGCGCCTATGGCTACACCTTC
V: TRBV2; size: -; D: -; J: TRBJ2-7; CDR3: CASSGVDRLSYEQYF; DNA: TGTGCCAGCAGTGGGGTTGACAGGTTATCCTACGAGCAGTACTTC
V: TRBV19; size: -; D: TRBD1; J: TRBJ1-5; CDR3: CASSPTGQGNQPQHF; DNA: TGTGCCAGTAGCCCCACGGGACAGGGAAATCAGCCCCAGCATTTT
V: TRBV7-8; size: -; D: -; J: TRBJ1-6; CDR3: CASSTGGDFDSPLHF; DNA: TGTGCCAGCAGCACCGGGGGCGATTTTGACTCACCCCTCCACTTT
V: TRBV29-1; size: -; D: TRBD1; J: TRBJ1-1; CDR3: CSVPRAGGTEAFF; DNA: TGCAGCGTTCCCCGGGCAGGGGGGACTGAAGCTTTCTTT
V: TRBV9; size: -; D: TRBD2; J: TRBJ2-1; CDR3: CASSVVTSGGNEQFF; DNA: TGTGCCAGCAGCGTAGTAACTAGCGGGGGAAATGAGCAGTTCTTC
V: TRBV7-6; size: -; D: -; J: TRBJ2-1; CDR3: CASSLVAGMLNEQFF; DNA: TGTGCCAGCAGCTTAGTGGCGGGAATGTTAAATGAGCAGTTCTTC
V: TRBV12-5; size: -; D: TRBD2; J: TRBJ2-1; CDR3: CASGVKATSGGGAYNEQFF; DNA: TGTGCTAGTGGTGTCAAAGCGACTAGCGGGGGGGGAGCCTACAATGAGCAGTTCTTC
V: TRBV12-3/TRBV12-4; size: -; D: -; J: TRBJ2-7; CDR3: CASSLRQFYEQYF; DNA: TGTGCCAGCAGTTTACGACAGTTCTACGAGCAGTACTTC
V: TRBV19; size: once; D: TRBD1; J: TRBJ1-2; CDR3: CASSIVGAGGAGYTF; DNA: TGTGCCAGTAGTATCGTTGGGGCAGGGGGGGCGGGCTACACCTTC
V: TRBV4-1; size: -; D: TRBD1; J: TRBJ1-2; CDR3: CASSQETNRGTNYGYTF; DNA: TGCGCCAGCAGCCAAGAGACTAACAGGGGGACTAACTATGGCTACACCTTC
V: TRBV19; size: -; D: -; J: TRBJ1-1; CDR3: CASSILSGWESNTEAFF; DNA: TGTGCCAGTAGTATTTTGTCCGGATGGGAGTCGAACACTGAAGCTTTCTTT
V: TRBV5-1; size: once; D: -; J: TRBJ1-4; CDR3: CASSPQGKLLFF; DNA: TGCGCCAGCAGCCCACAAGGAAAGCTTCTGTTTTTT
V: TRBV18; size: once; D: -; J: TRBJ1-4; CDR3: CASSPLGTNEKLFF; DNA: TGTGCCAGCTCACCCCTCGGGACCAATGAAAAACTGTTTTTT
V: TRBV7-6; size: -; D: TRBD2; J: TRBJ2-7; CDR3: CASSSSFLAGGYEQYF; DNA: TGTGCCAGCAGCTCCAGTTTCCTAGCGGGGGGATACGAGCAGTACTTC
V: TRBV5-4; size: -; D: -; J: TRBJ1-4; CDR3: CASSLAGPTNEKLFF; DNA: TGTGCCAGCAGCTTGGCAGGGCCCACTAATGAAAAACTGTTTTTT
V: TRBV9; size: -; D: TRBD2; J: TRBJ2-5; CDR3: CASSVVGLAAETQYF; DNA: TGTGCCAGCAGCGTAGTCGGGCTAGCGGCAGAGACCCAGTACTTC
V: TRBV6-5; size: -; D: -; J: TRBJ1-1; CDR3: CASGDRPNTEAFF; DNA: TGTGCCAGCGGAGACAGACCAAACACTGAAGCTTTCTTT
V: TRBV3-1/TRBV3-2; size: -; D: -; J: TRBJ1-2; CDR3: CASSQEAGSYGYTF; DNA: TGTGCCAGCAGCCAAGAGGCGGGGAGCTATGGCTACACCTTC
V: TRBV14; size: -; D: TRBD2; J: TRBJ2-2; CDR3: CASSPSGNTGELFF; DNA: TGTGCCAGCAGTCCTAGCGGAAACACCGGGGAGCTGTTTTTT